These 25 T cell receptor beta chains share one sample of origin, sequenced in a study of shared clonotypes between healthy human individuals. TCRdb's table, derived via immunoSEQ multiplex PCR, lists solely in-frame clones and lacks some. Among some 740,000 clones, roughly 92% were seen once, and the ten largest hold 24%. It was CD45RO-negative cells, positively selected for CCR7, that made up naive CD8 cells, with terminally differentiated effector memory CD45RA+ cells excluded. Sequencing used naive CD8+ T cells sorted from blood. The source of these receptors is a man aged 25-40 years in good health.

This sequence joins TRBV28 and TRBJ2-7; D possibly corresponds to TRBD1 (6 bases). V lost 5 bases, J lost 6 bases, and 23 bases lay in between. The CDR3 is 16 residues long. CDR1 and CDR2 from the germline V gene are MDHEN and SYDVKM. Written as DNA, the CDR3 is TGTGCCAGCAGTCCTACCATTCGGGGCAGGGGATCCGAGCAGTACTTC. Protein: CASSPTIRGRGSEQYF.

The V call is TRBV7-9, the J call TRBJ2-7; TRBD1 matches at 10 bases. CDR3 size: 14 residues. Germline CDR1 SEHNR, CDR2 FQNEAQ (reference sequence). The J segment lost 4 bases and the V segment lost 1 base, leaving 1 base of the junction unmatched. The CDR3 sequence: CASSLEDRGYEQYF. CDR3 coding DNA: TGTGCCAGCAGCTTAGAGGACAGGGGGTACGAGCAGTACTTC.

This chain links TRBV28 with TRBJ2-7, with TRBD2 identical over 10 bases. From germline, CDR1 is MDHEN and CDR2 SYDVKM. The ends lost 6 bases at V and 3 bases at J; junction bases unmatched: 17. The CDR3 has 18 amino acids. The CDR3 loop reads CASRQYLGLASGSYEQYF. In DNA, the CDR3 is TGTGCCAGCAGGCAGTATTTGGGGTTGGCTAGCGGGAGCTACGAGCAGTACTTC.

The gene calls are TRBV7-9 and TRBJ2-1; 16 nucleotides agree with TRBD2. CDR3 length: 17 amino acids. Unmatched junction bases numbered 5, after V lost 5 bases and J lost 4 bases. The germline CDR1 and CDR2 sequences are SEHNR and FQNEAQ (reference sequence). The CDR3 loop is CASSTGTSGRAYNEQFF. The CDR3 bases are TGTGCCAGCAGCACAGGGACTAGCGGGAGGGCTTACAATGAGCAGTTCTTC.

This rearrangement joins TRBV27 to TRBJ1-5; D is unclear. Trimming shortened V by 6 bases and J by 0 bases, and 9 bases separated the two germline ends. Germline loops: CDR1 MNHEY, CDR2 SMNVEV (reference sequence). The CDR3 spans 14 residues. The CDR3 sequence is CASSSIYSNQPQHF. The CDR3 DNA is TGTGCCAGCAGCTCTATTTATAGCAATCAGCCCCAGCATTTT.

This clone was seen just once. The chain is built from TRBV5-6 and TRBJ2-1, with D unclear. CDR1 and CDR2 from the germline V gene are SGHDT and YYEEEE. This CDR3 spans 13 amino acids. Trimming pared 0 bases from V and 2 bases from J, leaving 3 bases between. The CDR3 is CASSLDTYNEQFF. The CDR3 DNA reads as TGTGCCAGCAGCTTGGATACCTACAATGAGCAGTTCTTC.

The chain carries TRBV30 and TRBJ1-1; D is perhaps TRBD1 (5 bases). V shed 0 bases and J shed 10 bases, with 12 bases lying between them. Germline V gene data show CDR1 as GTSNPN and CDR2 as SVGIG (reference sequence). This CDR3 is 12 amino acids long. CDR3 nucleotides: TGTGCCTGGAGTGTACTGGAGCAGGGAGCTTTCTTT. This codes for CAWSVLEQGAFF. Based on the CDR3 plus reference TRBV30 and TRBJ1-1, the full variable domain is SQTIHQWPATLVQPVGSPLSLECTVEGTSNPNLYWYRQAAGRGLQLLFYSVGIGQISSEVPQNLSASRPQDRQFILSSKKLLLSDSGFYLCAWSVLEQGAFFGQGTRLTVV.

The chain uses TRBV2 and TRBJ1-1; D remains ambiguous. V was cut by 5 bases and J by 8 bases, with 3 bases left in between. The germline CDR1 and CDR2 sequences are SNHLY and FYNNEI. The CDR3 contains 9 residues. The CDR3 DNA sequence: TGTGCCAGCAGTTACGAAGCTTTCTTT. It translates to CASSYEAFF. The full variable domain, with the rest looked up from reference TRBV2 and TRBJ1-1, is EPEVTQTPSHQVTQMGQEVILRCVPISNHLYFYWYRQILGQKVEFLVSFYNNEISEKSEIFDDQFSVERPDGSNFTLKIRSTKLEDSAMYFCASSYEAFFGQGTRLTVV.

The V call is TRBV27, the J call TRBJ2-1; D is possibly TRBD2 (5 bases). This CDR3 contains 13 residues. Trimming shortened V by 2 bases and J by 5 bases, and 7 bases separated the two germline ends. CDR1 MNHEY and CDR2 SMNVEV come from the germline V gene (reference sequence). The CDR3 DNA follows: TGTGCCAGCAGTTTAGCCGGGAACAATGAGCAGTTCTTC. Translated, it gives CASSLAGNNEQFF.

This chain's CDR3 is CSVSGTGDNYGYTF. Here the CDR3 DNA reads TGCAGCGTTAGCGGGACAGGAGATAACTATGGCTACACCTTC. The chain combines TRBV29-1 with TRBJ1-2; 8 positions agree with TRBD1. Germline CDR1 reads SQVTM; CDR2 reads ANQGSEA. The CDR3 is 14 amino acids. Trimming removed 5 bases from V and 1 base from J; junction bases left unmatched: 6.

The rearrangement links TRBV11-2 to TRBJ2-1; D gene ambiguous. Trimming stripped 4 bases from V and 10 bases from J, with 8 bases between. Germline V lookup: CDR1 SGHAT, CDR2 FQNNGV. The CDR3 length is 11 residues. CDR3 coding DNA: TGTGCCAGCAGCTCAATCTACGAGCAGTTCTTC. The encoded protein is CASSSIYEQFF.

About this clone: The DNA is left out, because the CDR3 cannot be placed on it with certainty; the CDR3 is given as TCRdb lists it. The V and J genes are TRBV28 and TRBJ1-4. The CDR3 length is 17 residues, termini included. Germline V gives CDR1 MDHEN, CDR2 SYDVKM. The CDR3 loop reads CASSSSYYRATDEKLFF.

The gene calls are TRBV7-3 and TRBJ2-3; 7 nucleotides line up with TRBD1. Germline CDR1 and CDR2: SGHTA and FQGTGA. This CDR3 has 18 amino acids. The V and J ends lost 2 bases and 3 bases, in that order; junction bases with no gene match: 14. CDR3 sequence (DNA): TGTGCCAGCAGCTTAGGCGTATATGGACAGGATAGGACAGATACGCAGTATTTT. It yields the protein CASSLGVYGQDRTDTQYF.

The J gene is TRBJ2-3, the V gene TRBV14, with 7 bases that match TRBD2. The CDR3 runs to 16 residues. The junction had 9 bases not matched to a gene; V was cut back by 4 bases and J by 2 bases. Germline V gene lookup returns CDR1 SGHDN and CDR2 FVKESK. CDR3 bases: TGTGCCAGCAGCCTAATGTCTAGCGGTGACACAGATACGCAGTATTTT. This translates into CASSLMSSGDTDTQYF.

The gene calls are TRBV25-1 and TRBJ1-1, with no clear D. V lost 6 bases and J lost 8, with 7 bases in between. Germline V CDR1 and CDR2: MGHDK, SYGVNS. The CDR3 has 10 residues. The CDR3: CASRGREAFF. The CDR3, as DNA: TGTGCCAGCAGGGGGAGAGAAGCTTTCTTT.

The rearrangement joins TRBV11-2 to TRBJ1-2, with D possibly matching TRBD1 (5 bases). In germline, CDR1 is SGHAT, CDR2 FQNNGV. Trimming cost V 5 bases and J 8 bases, with 12 bases left between them. The CDR3 length is 12 residues. The CDR3 DNA follows: TGTGCCAGCAGCCCGGGGACTGAGGGCTACACCTTC. Amino acids: CASSPGTEGYTF.

V gene TRBV7-9 combines with J gene TRBJ2-2, with TRBD2 identical over 14 bases. The CDR3 is made up of 18 amino acids. After removal of 1 base from V and 4 bases from J, the junction contained 5 bases not matched to a gene. In germline, CDR1 is SEHNR, CDR2 FQNEAQ (reference sequence). The DNA of the CDR3 is TGTGCCAGCAGCTTAGGGACTAGCGGGAGGATTGGCACCGGGGAGCTGTTTTTT. Its protein product is CASSLGTSGRIGTGELFF. Variable domain in full (rest from reference TRBV7-9 and TRBJ2-2): DTGVSQNPRHKITKRGQNVTFRCDPISEHNRLYWYRQTLGQGPEFLTYFQNEAQLEKSRLLSDRFSAERPKGSFSTLEIQRTEQGDSAMYLCASSLGTSGRIGTGELFFGEGSRLTVL.

V is TRBV6-1 and J is TRBJ1-5, with D perhaps TRBD1 (6 bases). Trimming removed 2 bases at V and 9 bases at J, with 20 bases between. There are 16 residues in the CDR3. Germline assignment: CDR1 MNHNS and CDR2 SASEGT. The CDR3 loop is CASSEPGAEPGWPQHF. CDR3 in DNA: TGTGCCAGCAGTGAACCGGGGGCCGAGCCCGGGTGGCCCCAGCATTTT.

The rearrangement links TRBV7-9 to TRBJ2-1; 7 nucleotides line up with TRBD1. The V gene's germline CDR1 is SEHNR and CDR2 FQNEAQ (reference sequence). This CDR3 has 15 residues. Losses at the gene ends were 2 bases for V and 12 bases for J; bases not matched to a gene: 13. The CDR3 is CASSLPTYRGEGQFF. The CDR3 nucleotides read TGTGCCAGCAGCTTACCCACCTACAGGGGCGAGGGGCAGTTCTTC.

V usage is TRBV27 and J usage is TRBJ2-3, with no clear D. The CDR3 is 16 amino acids. CDR1 is MNHEY and CDR2 is SMNVEV in the germline V gene (reference sequence). V was trimmed by 3 bases and J by 0 bases, leaving 13 bases between them. The CDR3 region has the DNA TGTGCCAGCAGTTTCTGGACGGAAACTAGCACAGATACGCAGTATTTT. Translated, it gives CASSFWTETSTDTQYF.

About this clone: Other DNA sequences from this sample encode an identical CDR3 as well. This rearrangement joins TRBV9 to TRBJ2-1; tentative D call: TRBD2 (5 bases). This CDR3 contains 15 residues. Germline V gives CDR1 SGDLS, CDR2 YYNGEE. The V end lost 0 bases, the J end lost 1 base, and 8 bases lay between the germline ends. CDR3 sequence reads: CASSVDGESYNEQFF. DNA for the CDR3: TGTGCCAGCAGCGTAGACGGGGAGTCCTACAATGAGCAGTTCTTC.

Turning to this clone: The sample has other DNA sequences that encode this CDR3 too. This chain joins TRBV7-9 and TRBJ1-1; 7 nucleotides agree with TRBD1. Looked up from germline, CDR1 is SEHNR and CDR2 is FQNEAQ (reference sequence). This CDR3 has 14 amino acids. J gave up 4 bases and V 1 base, and 3 bases lay outside the gene matches. This CDR3 is CASSLGQGSTEAFF. The CDR3 DNA is TGTGCCAGCAGCTTAGGACAGGGATCCACTGAAGCTTTCTTT. Full variable domain (outside the CDR3, taken from reference TRBV7-9 and TRBJ1-1): DTGVSQNPRHKITKRGQNVTFRCDPISEHNRLYWYRQTLGQGPEFLTYFQNEAQLEKSRLLSDRFSAERPKGSFSTLEIQRTEQGDSAMYLCASSLGQGSTEAFFGQGTRLTVV.

The chain carries TRBV10-3 and TRBJ1-2; D gene unclear. V lost 7 bases and J 0 bases, leaving 9 bases between the germline ends. Germline CDR1 reads ENHRY; CDR2 reads SYGVKD. The CDR3 loop spans 13 amino acids. In nucleotides, the CDR3 is TGTGCCATCACCCGGCAGACTAACTATGGCTACACCTTC. Translating it yields CAITRQTNYGYTF.

J is TRBJ2-3 and V is TRBV7-9; unclear D gene. The CDR3 is 14 amino acids. Germline V gene data show CDR1 as SEHNR and CDR2 as FQNEAQ (reference sequence). V was trimmed by 9 bases and J by 5 bases, leaving 18 bases between them. The CDR3, as DNA: TGTGCCAGTACCAGGACGCCCGAGGTAGATACGCAGTATTTT. Translation: CASTRTPEVDTQYF.

The CDR3 sequence: CASSELRGSTDTQYF. The CDR3 nucleotides read TGTGCCAGCAGTGAATTACGAGGGAGCACAGATACGCAGTATTTT. This chain joins TRBV25-1 and TRBJ2-3, with D tentatively TRBD2 (5 bases). CDR1 is MGHDK, CDR2 SYGVNS, per germline. The CDR3 totals 15 residues. The V end was cut by 1 base, the J end by 0 bases, with 8 bases between.